This entry describes one TCR beta chain. The antigen is not known. Lactation, pregnancy, other autoimmune disease or uncontrolled infection led to exclusion of patients. Clinical symptoms, serum thyroxine, TRAb, thyroid ultrasound and orbital computed tomography established diagnosis. RNA transcripts yielded amplified TCR beta CDR3 regions. A first-round RT-PCR of the TCR CDR3 used the HTBI primer set. In TCRdb, the multiplex PCR reads were re-called with MiXCR into one record per CDR3 protein. The table records 480,000 or so distinct CDR3 sequences, approximately 48% of them present only once. The source of the sample is a study of T cells in Graves' hyperthyroidism and ophthalmopathy. General study points: Blood shared most expanded thyroid clonotypes above 0.001.

The CDR3 length is 12 residues. In germline, CDR1 is SQVTM, CDR2 ANQGSEA. V gave up 4 bases and J gave up 8 bases, with 14 bases separating them. The chain is built from TRBV29-1 and TRBJ1-2; the D gene is possibly TRBD1 (5 bases). The material sequenced was peripheral blood or thyroid tissue (not recorded which). This TCR was sampled from an adult woman with Graves' disease, either hyperthyroidism or ophthalmopathy (not recorded which). The CDR3 spells CSVAGQGGGYTF. The CDR3 DNA is TGCAGCGTTGCGGGGCAGGGCGGAGGCTACACCTTC.